Reported below is one TCR beta chain. The sample originates from a study of control samples from healthy donors and cancer patients. Trimming shortened V by 1 base and J by 0 bases, and 10 bases separated the two germline ends. CDR3 length: 16 amino acids. Germline loops: CDR1 SEHNR, CDR2 FQNEAQ (reference sequence). The repertoire was sequenced with immunoSEQ multiplex PCR; TCRdb's copy has only in-frame clones and lacks some. Of around 120,000 clones listed, about 93% are singletons. The receptor comes from a man aged 50 or older with head and neck cancer. The sequenced sample consisted of PBMCs. This rearrangement joins TRBV7-9 to TRBJ2-1; D is uncertain. The CDR3 loop reads CASSLVAFSSYNEQFF. Here the CDR3 DNA reads TGTGCCAGCAGCTTAGTGGCATTTAGCTCCTACAATGAGCAGTTCTTC. Based on the CDR3 plus reference TRBV7-9 and TRBJ2-1, the full variable domain is DTGVSQNPRHKITKRGQNVTFRCDPISEHNRLYWYRQTLGQGPEFLTYFQNEAQLEKSRLLSDRFSAERPKGSFSTLEIQRTEQGDSAMYLCASSLVAFSSYNEQFFGPGTRLTVL.